Listed below are T cell receptor beta chains from one sample, sequenced in a study of CD8 T cells in Susac syndrome. One entry per CDR3 protein, called by TCRdb with MiXCR from the immunoSEQ multiplex PCR reads. The sample has about 140,000 distinct CDR3 sequences; 95% are singletons. Sequenced input: CD4+ T cells from PBMCs. These receptors were obtained from a human donor with Susac syndrome. The CDR3 runs from the conserved cysteine through the conserved F or W. D genes are given only for firm matches. Clone size, where shown, is once, few, many, or a class for clones that have expanded.

size,D,J,V,CDR3,DNA
NA,NA,TRBJ1-1,TRBV3-1,CASSQVEGVTEAFF,TGTGCCAGCAGCCAAGTGGAGGGGGTCACTGAAGCTTTCTTT
NA,NA,TRBJ2-3,TRBV24-1,CATSGKGRGSTDTQYF,TGTGCCACCAGTGGGAAAGGCCGGGGAAGCACAGATACGCAGTATTTT
NA,NA,TRBJ1-4,TRBV7-7,CASRLSGVTNEKLFF,TGTGCTAGCAGACTCTCAGGGGTTACTAATGAAAAACTGTTTTTT
NA,NA,TRBJ2-7,TRBV30,CAWSAGREQYF,TGTGCCTGGAGCGCAGGGCGGGAGCAGTACTTC
NA,NA,TRBJ2-3,TRBV5-1,CASSLDAGSIDTQYF,TGCGCCAGCAGCTTGGACGCGGGGAGCATAGATACGCAGTATTTT
NA,NA,TRBJ2-1,TRBV3-1,CASSQMPRASSNEQFF,TGTGCCAGCAGCCAAATGCCGAGGGCGTCTTCAAATGAGCAGTTCTTC
NA,TRBD1,TRBJ2-5,TRBV29-1,CSVEDPIGQGTQETQYF,TGCAGCGTTGAAGATCCGATCGGACAGGGGACCCAAGAGACCCAGTACTTC
NA,NA,TRBJ2-1,TRBV24-1,CATSDHAGGAVDEQFF,TGTGCCACCAGTGATCACGCGGGCGGGGCCGTAGATGAGCAGTTCTTC
NA,NA,TRBJ1-5,TRBV4-1,CASSQDPAEGYSNQPQHF,TGCGCCAGCAGCCAAGATCCCGCAGAGGGGTATAGCAATCAGCCCCAGCATTTT
NA,NA,TRBJ1-5,TRBV28,CASRPGGPNQPQHF,TGTGCCAGCAGACCGGGGGGGCCTAATCAGCCCCAGCATTTT
NA,NA,TRBJ1-2,TRBV7-9,CASSLGGLNYGYTF,TGTGCCAGCAGCCTCGGGGGGTTGAACTATGGCTACACCTTC
NA,TRBD2,TRBJ2-1,TRBV15,CATSRVGGYNEQFF,TGTGCCACCAGCAGAGTGGGGGGGTACAATGAGCAGTTCTTC
NA,TRBD2,TRBJ2-1,TRBV20-1,CSAILREGRQFF,TGCAGTGCTATTTTACGGGAGGGCCGCCAGTTCTTC
NA,NA,TRBJ2-7,TRBV29-1,CSVRGGVDEQYF,TGCAGCGTTAGGGGGGGAGTGGACGAGCAGTACTTC
NA,TRBD1,TRBJ2-7,TRBV28,CASSLGDSRHEQYF,TGTGCCAGCAGTCTCGGGGACAGTCGCCACGAGCAGTACTTC
NA,TRBD1,TRBJ1-2,TRBV5-1,CASSLVPGTGGDYGYTF,TGCGCCAGCAGCTTGGTTCCCGGGACAGGGGGGGACTATGGCTACACCTTC
NA,NA,TRBJ2-3,TRBV29-1,CSVEVRFTGADTQYF,TGCAGCGTTGAAGTCCGCTTCACCGGCGCAGATACGCAGTATTTT
NA,NA,TRBJ2-1,TRBV25-1,CASTQGIEQFF,TGTGCCAGCACTCAGGGTATTGAGCAGTTCTTC
NA,TRBD1,TRBJ2-6,TRBV20-1,CSAYPTGLAGANVLTF,TGCAGTGCCTATCCGACAGGGCTGGCTGGGGCCAACGTCCTGACTTTC
NA,TRBD1,TRBJ2-6,TRBV14,CASSHRQGTGANVLTF,TGTGCCAGCAGCCATCGACAGGGAACTGGGGCCAACGTCCTGACTTTC
NA,NA,TRBJ2-2,TRBV30,CAWRGRGELFF,TGTGCCTGGAGGGGCCGGGGGGAGCTGTTTTTT
NA,NA,TRBJ2-1,TRBV29-1,CSYNEQFF,TGCAGCTACAATGAGCAGTTCTTC
NA,NA,TRBJ2-3,TRBV7-2,CASSSSWFQADTQYF,TGTGCCAGCAGCTCATCTTGGTTCCAGGCGGATACGCAGTATTTT
few,NA,TRBJ2-3,TRBV25-1,CASSDPTYTDTQYF,TGTGCCAGCAGTGATCCTACTTACACAGATACGCAGTATTTT
NA,TRBD2,TRBJ2-1,TRBV5-1,CASSISGDSYNEQFF,TGCGCCAGCAGCATTAGCGGGGACTCCTACAATGAGCAGTTCTTC
NA,NA,TRBJ2-3,TRBV18,CASSRWAGPFTDTQYF,TGTGCCAGCTCGCGCTGGGCAGGGCCCTTCACAGATACGCAGTATTTT
NA,NA,TRBJ1-3,TRBV20-1,CSPRDNSGNTIYF,TGCAGTCCCCGGGACAACTCTGGAAACACCATATATTTT
NA,NA,TRBJ1-1,TRBV6-5,CATSQGTEAFF,TGTGCCACCTCGCAGGGGACTGAAGCTTTCTTT
NA,NA,TRBJ2-7,TRBV13,CASSLSPGRLSYEQYF,TGTGCCAGCAGCTTATCACCCGGACGGCTCTCCTACGAGCAGTACTTC
NA,TRBD1,TRBJ2-3,TRBV20-1,CSSLGQASTDTQYF,TGCAGTTCCCTGGGACAGGCTAGCACAGATACGCAGTATTTT
NA,NA,TRBJ1-1,TRBV12-3/TRBV12-4,CASSSKQAEAFF,TGTGCCAGCAGTAGTAAACAGGCTGAAGCTTTCTTT
NA,TRBD1,TRBJ1-5,TRBV11-2,CASSLGPGQGPNQPQHF,TGTGCCAGCAGCTTGGGACCAGGACAGGGACCCAATCAGCCCCAGCATTTT
once,NA,TRBJ2-5,TRBV25-1,CASSVRLPGETQYF,TGTGCCAGCAGTGTGCGGCTCCCAGGGGAGACCCAGTACTTC
NA,NA,TRBJ1-1,TRBV2,CASITRDTEAFF,TGTGCCAGCATCACAAGAGACACTGAAGCTTTCTTT
NA,TRBD2,TRBJ2-3,TRBV20-1,CSGREGIDTQYF,TGCAGTGGGCGGGAGGGGATAGATACGCAGTATTTT
few,TRBD2,TRBJ2-5,TRBV3-1,CASSPSGRETQYF,TGTGCCAGCAGCCCTAGCGGGAGAGAGACCCAGTACTTC
NA,NA,TRBJ1-2,TRBV7-9,CASSRVGGVGYGYTF,TGTGCCAGCAGCCGCGTCGGGGGCGTTGGCTATGGCTACACCTTC
NA,TRBD1,TRBJ2-7,TRBV29-1,CSVTGGSWDEQYF,TGCAGCGTGACAGGGGGTTCATGGGACGAGCAGTACTTC
NA,NA,TRBJ1-6,TRBV15,CATSSGRIPNSPLHF,TGTGCCACCAGCAGTGGTCGGATTCCCAATTCACCCCTCCACTTT
NA,NA,TRBJ2-3,TRBV5-4,CASNLQGGGTDTQYF,TGTGCCAGCAACTTACAGGGCGGGGGCACAGATACGCAGTATTTT
NA,NA,TRBJ1-5,TRBV27,CASRPSGEGQPQHF,TGTGCCAGCAGACCTTCAGGGGAAGGTCAGCCCCAGCATTTT
NA,NA,TRBJ1-2,TRBV27,CASSTPTGVGYTF,TGTGCCAGCTCAACCCCCACAGGAGTCGGCTACACCTTC